Listed below are T cell receptor beta chains from one sample, sequenced in a study of T cells after yellow fever vaccination. TCRdb itself ran the 5' RACE reads through MiXCR, one entry per CDR3 protein. The sample contains 150,000 to 200,000 distinct CDR3 sequences, over 7% of which appear only once. The specimen comprised CD8+ T cells sorted from PBMCs, sampled 45 days after the yellow fever booster vaccination. The receptor source for this set is a man aged 18 to 29 who received the YFV17D yellow fever vaccine. CDR3s include the opening cysteine and the closing phenylalanine or tryptophan. Each record gives: V gene, clone size, J gene, D gene, CDR3 DNA, CDR3 protein. The D gene is left open where the match is weak. Clone size, where shown, is once, few, many, or a class for clones that have expanded.

v_call: TRBV11-2; clone_size: -; j_call: TRBJ2-3; d_call: -; cdr3_nt: TGTGCCAGCAGCTTAGTCAGCCAGCTACAAGATACGCAGTATTTT; cdr3_aa: CASSLVSQLQDTQYF
v_call: TRBV29-1; clone_size: few; j_call: TRBJ2-3; d_call: TRBD2; cdr3_nt: TGCAGCGTTGCACCTAGTCTAGCGGGGGGCACAGATACGCAGTATTTT; cdr3_aa: CSVAPSLAGGTDTQYF
v_call: TRBV6-5; clone_size: -; j_call: TRBJ2-1; d_call: TRBD2; cdr3_nt: TGTGCCAGCAGTTTGCTAGCGGGGGAATTAAGTGAGCAGTTCTTC; cdr3_aa: CASSLLAGELSEQFF
v_call: TRBV5-1; clone_size: -; j_call: TRBJ1-2; d_call: -; cdr3_nt: TGCGCCAGCAGCATGTGGCGGCGGAGTGGCTACACCTTC; cdr3_aa: CASSMWRRSGYTF
v_call: TRBV7-9; clone_size: -; j_call: TRBJ2-3; d_call: TRBD2; cdr3_nt: TGTGCCAGCAGCTTAATTGCGGGACTAATAGGGGATACGCAGTATTTT; cdr3_aa: CASSLIAGLIGDTQYF
v_call: TRBV6-2/TRBV6-3; clone_size: many; j_call: TRBJ2-2; d_call: TRBD2; cdr3_nt: TGTGCCAGCACCCTAGCGGGGAAGGCCGGGGAGCTGTTTTTT; cdr3_aa: CASTLAGKAGELFF
v_call: TRBV7-2; clone_size: few; j_call: TRBJ2-1; d_call: -; cdr3_nt: TGTGCCAGCAGCCCGTTTAGGGTATCCTTCAATGAGCAGTTCTTC; cdr3_aa: CASSPFRVSFNEQFF
v_call: TRBV27; clone_size: -; j_call: TRBJ2-1; d_call: TRBD2; cdr3_nt: TGTGCCAGCAGTTTAGTGCTAGCGGCGCGGAATGAGCAGTTCTTC; cdr3_aa: CASSLVLAARNEQFF
v_call: TRBV4-1; clone_size: -; j_call: TRBJ2-1; d_call: TRBD2; cdr3_nt: TGCGCCAGCAGCCACGCGGGGGGCACCAATGAGCAGTTCTTC; cdr3_aa: CASSHAGGTNEQFF
v_call: TRBV12-5; clone_size: few; j_call: TRBJ1-4; d_call: -; cdr3_nt: TGTGCTAGTGGTTTTTTGGTCCGGGGAGAAAATGAAAAACTGTTTTTT; cdr3_aa: CASGFLVRGENEKLFF
v_call: TRBV20-1; clone_size: -; j_call: TRBJ2-1; d_call: TRBD1; cdr3_nt: TGCAGTGCAAACCGGGACAGGGGACTCTGGTATGAGCAGTTCTTC; cdr3_aa: CSANRDRGLWYEQFF
v_call: TRBV27; clone_size: few; j_call: TRBJ1-5; d_call: -; cdr3_nt: TGTGCCAGCAGCCCAGGGGACGGGGGTCAGCCCCAGCATTTT; cdr3_aa: CASSPGDGGQPQHF
v_call: TRBV28; clone_size: few; j_call: TRBJ2-1; d_call: -; cdr3_nt: TGTGCCAGCAGTGCCCCTCTCAGGGGAGGAAATGAGCAGTTCTTC; cdr3_aa: CASSAPLRGGNEQFF
v_call: TRBV27; clone_size: few; j_call: TRBJ1-2; d_call: -; cdr3_nt: TGTGCCAGCAGTTTAGGCCACAGAGATGGCTACACCTTC; cdr3_aa: CASSLGHRDGYTF
v_call: TRBV4-1; clone_size: few; j_call: TRBJ2-1; d_call: TRBD2; cdr3_nt: TGCGCCTGCAGCCAAGTGTCGAGCGGGGGAGGCAATGAGCAGTTCTTC; cdr3_aa: CACSQVSSGGGNEQFF
v_call: TRBV20-1; clone_size: few; j_call: TRBJ1-2; d_call: -; cdr3_nt: TGCAGTGCGCGATTACAGGGCCACTATGGCTACACCTTC; cdr3_aa: CSARLQGHYGYTF
v_call: TRBV4-2; clone_size: many; j_call: TRBJ2-3; d_call: TRBD2; cdr3_nt: TGTGCCAGCAGCGGCCGGGACTATAAGACGGGAGATACGCAGTATTTT; cdr3_aa: CASSGRDYKTGDTQYF
v_call: TRBV5-1; clone_size: -; j_call: TRBJ1-2; d_call: TRBD1; cdr3_nt: TGCGCCAGCAGTTTGACAGGGCCCCCTGGCTACACCTTC; cdr3_aa: CASSLTGPPGYTF
v_call: TRBV4-3; clone_size: few; j_call: TRBJ1-1; d_call: -; cdr3_nt: TGCGCCAGCAGCCACGCCAAGGGGGTGTATGAAGCTTTCTTT; cdr3_aa: CASSHAKGVYEAFF
v_call: TRBV6-2/TRBV6-3; clone_size: few; j_call: TRBJ2-1; d_call: -; cdr3_nt: TGTGCCAGCATAAGGGGACTTTTCCCCTACAATGAGCAGTTCTTC; cdr3_aa: CASIRGLFPYNEQFF
v_call: TRBV4-1; clone_size: -; j_call: TRBJ1-1; d_call: TRBD1; cdr3_nt: TGCGCCAGCAGCCAGACGACAGGGGAGAACACTGAAGCTTTCTTT; cdr3_aa: CASSQTTGENTEAFF
v_call: TRBV6-6; clone_size: -; j_call: TRBJ1-1; d_call: TRBD1; cdr3_nt: TGTGCCAGCAGTATAGGGACAGAAATGGCTGAAGCTTTCTTT; cdr3_aa: CASSIGTEMAEAFF
v_call: TRBV4-2; clone_size: -; j_call: TRBJ2-5; d_call: TRBD2; cdr3_nt: TGTGCCAGCAGCCAAGAAGGACTAGCGGCGGGCGAGACCCAGTACTTC; cdr3_aa: CASSQEGLAAGETQYF
v_call: TRBV29-1; clone_size: -; j_call: TRBJ2-1; d_call: -; cdr3_nt: TGCAGCGTTGAAGAGGGGTCGATGGAGCAGTTCTTC; cdr3_aa: CSVEEGSMEQFF
v_call: TRBV7-3; clone_size: -; j_call: TRBJ2-1; d_call: -; cdr3_nt: TGTGCCAGCAGCCTTTGGGCTTCAGTCCCCCAAACGGAGCAGTTCTTC; cdr3_aa: CASSLWASVPQTEQFF
v_call: TRBV15; clone_size: many; j_call: TRBJ2-4; d_call: -; cdr3_nt: TGTGCCACCAGCGGGTCCCACACAGGGACCCAATTGGGCATTCAGTACTTC; cdr3_aa: CATSGSHTGTQLGIQYF
v_call: TRBV4-1; clone_size: few; j_call: TRBJ2-3; d_call: -; cdr3_nt: TGCGCCAGCAGCCAACCGTGGGGCGGCACAGATACGCAGTATTTT; cdr3_aa: CASSQPWGGTDTQYF
v_call: TRBV27; clone_size: few; j_call: TRBJ1-3; d_call: TRBD1; cdr3_nt: TGTGCCAGCAGTTTGACAGGGGCGACTGGAAACACCATATATTTT; cdr3_aa: CASSLTGATGNTIYF
v_call: TRBV6-2/TRBV6-3; clone_size: many; j_call: TRBJ2-7; d_call: -; cdr3_nt: TGTGCCAGCAGCCAGGGAGCCCACGAGCAGTACTTC; cdr3_aa: CASSQGAHEQYF
v_call: TRBV7-8; clone_size: -; j_call: TRBJ2-3; d_call: TRBD1; cdr3_nt: TGTGCCAGCAGCCGAAACAGGGGGCCCCCCACAGATACGCAGTATTTT; cdr3_aa: CASSRNRGPPTDTQYF
v_call: TRBV27; clone_size: many; j_call: TRBJ2-2; d_call: TRBD1; cdr3_nt: TGTGCCAGCAGTTACCTCGAGACAGGGGGCGGCGGGGAGCTGTTTTTT; cdr3_aa: CASSYLETGGGGELFF
v_call: TRBV7-9; clone_size: -; j_call: TRBJ1-2; d_call: TRBD1; cdr3_nt: TGTGCCAGCAGCTCCGGGACAGGGGAAAGGGGCTACACCTTC; cdr3_aa: CASSSGTGERGYTF
v_call: TRBV7-9; clone_size: many; j_call: TRBJ1-1; d_call: -; cdr3_nt: TGTGCCAGCAGCTTAGGGGGCTCGAACACTGAAGCTTTCTTT; cdr3_aa: CASSLGGSNTEAFF
v_call: TRBV11-2; clone_size: -; j_call: TRBJ1-1; d_call: -; cdr3_nt: TGTGCCAGCAGCTTTGGGGTGTCGGCTAACACTGAAGCTTTCTTT; cdr3_aa: CASSFGVSANTEAFF
v_call: TRBV9; clone_size: few; j_call: TRBJ1-2; d_call: TRBD1; cdr3_nt: TGTGCCAGCAGCGCAGGGACAGGGAATAGCTATGGCTACACCTTC; cdr3_aa: CASSAGTGNSYGYTF
v_call: TRBV2; clone_size: -; j_call: TRBJ1-4; d_call: TRBD1; cdr3_nt: TGTGCCAGCAGTGAGGACAGGGGGAACGAAAAACTGTTTTTT; cdr3_aa: CASSEDRGNEKLFF
v_call: TRBV15; clone_size: -; j_call: TRBJ1-5; d_call: -; cdr3_nt: TGTGCCACCAGCAGAGTGGACGAACGCCAGCCCCAGCATTTT; cdr3_aa: CATSRVDERQPQHF
v_call: TRBV12-3/TRBV12-4; clone_size: many; j_call: TRBJ2-3; d_call: -; cdr3_nt: TGTGCCAGCAGTTTCGAGTCCGGGACGAGTAGCACAGATACGCAGTATTTT; cdr3_aa: CASSFESGTSSTDTQYF